Detailed here is one T cell receptor (beta chain). This sample stems from a study of cytotoxic CD8 clonotypes in ibrutinib-treated CLL. About the study: Partial responders around 24, complete 2; about twelve progressed and roughly 14 stayed in remission by median roughly 70 months.

The length of the CDR3 is 16 residues. The germline CDR1 and CDR2 sequences are LGHNA and YNFKEQ. Trimming removed 4 bases from V and 3 bases from J; junction bases left unmatched: 8. The method was immunoSEQ multiplex PCR; TCRdb's version includes in-frame clones alone and lacks a portion of them. The profile covers just over 200,000 clones, with 79% appearing a single time and around 10% taken by the ten largest. This receptor was taken from a human donor with chronic lymphocytic leukemia. The V and J genes are TRBV4-2 and TRBJ1-5, with 8 bases fitting TRBD1. The sequencing used PBMCs, collected after 12 months of ibrutinib treatment. The CDR3 region is CASSPWAGGDNQPQHF. For the CDR3, the DNA is TGTGCCAGCAGCCCGTGGGCAGGGGGCGACAATCAGCCCCAGCATTTT.